Below, 20 T cell receptor beta chains from the same sample are listed, as sequenced in a study of patients and donors after allogeneic stem cell transplantation. TCRdb re-called the RT-PCR reads through MiXCR, storing one row per CDR3 protein. The table lists roughly 200,000 distinct CDR3 sequences, 41% of them singletons. Material for sequencing was blood, either unsorted or a sorted T cell fraction (not recorded which). These receptors were collected from a human donor who was either an allogeneic HSCT recipient or a stem cell or donor lymphocyte infusion donor (not recorded which). It is not recorded whose cells these are; they may come from a transplant donor.

This rearrangement joins TRBV7-9 to TRBJ1-2, with no clear D. The CDR3 consists of 13 residues. Trimming left V 5 bases short and J 6 bases short, with 13 bases between. CDR1 is SEHNR and CDR2 is FQNEAQ in the germline V gene (reference sequence). The CDR3 here is CASSPIPGHGYTF. CDR3 in DNA: TGTGCCAGCAGCCCTATACCGGGTCATGGCTACACCTTC.

The J gene is TRBJ2-1, the V gene TRBV19; 12 bases map to TRBD2. V shed 5 bases and J 8 bases; nucleotides not matched to a gene: 10. The germline V gene has CDR1 LNHDA and CDR2 SQIVND (reference sequence). The length of the CDR3 is 16 residues. In DNA form, the CDR3 reads TGTGCCAGTAGTCTAAGACTAGCGGGAGTTTCTCATGAGCAGTTCTTC. This codes for CASSLRLAGVSHEQFF.

This clonotype was seen a single time. V and J are TRBV5-5 and TRBJ2-1, with D hard to call. The CDR3 has 11 amino acids. Germline CDR1 SGHKS, CDR2 YYEKEE (reference sequence). Trimming removed 5 bases from V and 7 bases from J, with 7 bases in between. CDR3 sequence reads: CASRVLNEQFF. The CDR3 coding sequence is TGTGCCAGCAGGGTGTTAAATGAGCAGTTCTTC.

This clonotype was observed a few times. The CDR3 region is CAISERSGPTNEKLFF. The CDR3, as DNA: TGTGCCATCAGTGAAAGGAGTGGGCCAACTAATGAAAAACTGTTTTTT. This chain connects TRBV10-3 to TRBJ1-4; no clear D gene. V shed 3 bases and J shed 0 bases, with 11 bases lying between them. The germline gives CDR1 ENHRY, CDR2 SYGVKD. The length of the CDR3 is 16 residues.

The V call is TRBV12-3 or TRBV12-4, the J call TRBJ1-4; D ambiguous. The length of the CDR3 is 12 residues. Trimming shortened V by 3 bases and J by 6 bases, and 5 bases separated the two germline ends. The CDR3 is CASSFPDEKLFF. CDR3 bases: TGTGCCAGCAGTTTCCCGGATGAAAAACTGTTTTTT.

The rearrangement uses TRBV9 and TRBJ1-5; possible D gene TRBD1, 5 bases. The ends were cut back, 0 bases at V and 9 bases at J, with 13 bases in the middle. The CDR3 has 14 residues. In germline, CDR1 is SGDLS, CDR2 YYNGEE. CDR3 loop: CASSVGTPWGPQHF. In DNA, the CDR3 is TGTGCCAGCAGCGTAGGGACACCCTGGGGGCCCCAGCATTTT. Together with reference TRBV9 and TRBJ1-5, the CDR3 gives the full variable domain: DSGVTQTPKHLITATGQRVTLRCSPRSGDLSVYWYQQSLDQGLQFLIQYYNGEERAKGNILERFSAQQFPDLHSELNLSSLELGDSALYFCASSVGTPWGPQHFGDGTRLSIL.

The V gene is TRBV7-9, the J gene TRBJ2-1; D is perhaps TRBD2 (6 bases). The CDR3 totals 16 residues. CDR1 and CDR2 from the germline V gene are SEHNR and FQNEAQ (reference sequence). The ends were cut back, 5 bases at V and 0 bases at J, with 14 bases in the middle. DNA for the CDR3: TGTGCCAGCAGCCCCCCGTACGGGAGCTCCTACAATGAGCAGTTCTTC. Amino acids: CASSPPYGSSYNEQFF.

This clonotype occurred once. This chain connects TRBV6-6 to TRBJ2-5; 11 nucleotides agree with TRBD2. CDR3 length: 16 residues. Trimming at V came to 4 bases and at J to 1 base, leaving 5 bases not matched to a gene. Germline lookup yields CDR1 MNHNY and CDR2 SVGAGI (reference sequence). In DNA form, the CDR3 reads TGTGCCAGCAGTTCACTAGCGGGAGCCATCCAAGAGACCCAGTACTTC. Protein sequence: CASSSLAGAIQETQYF.

J is TRBJ1-4 and V is TRBV14; 8 bases map to TRBD1. CDR1 SGHDN and CDR2 FVKESK come from the germline V gene. The CDR3 is made up of 15 amino acids. V dropped 4 bases and J dropped 4; count of bases not matched to a gene: 5. CDR3 coding DNA: TGTGCCAGCAGCCCACGGACAGGGAATAATGAAAAACTGTTTTTT. It is translated as CASSPRTGNNEKLFF.

The gene calls are TRBV9 and TRBJ1-2, with a possible D match to TRBD1 (5 bases). V was shortened by 0 bases and J by 3 bases, with 15 bases between the two germline ends. CDR1 SGDLS and CDR2 YYNGEE come from the germline V gene. The CDR3 covers 16 residues. The CDR3 nucleotides are TGTGCCAGCAGCGTAGCGGGGTCAGGGACGGACTATGGCTACACCTTC. Protein sequence: CASSVAGSGTDYGYTF.

This CDR3 reads CASSLAAENEKLFF. The CDR3 DNA follows: TGTGCCAGCAGCTTAGCGGCGGAGAATGAAAAACTGTTTTTT. The rearrangement links TRBV7-9 to TRBJ1-4; D uncertain. This CDR3 comprises 14 residues. Germline values: CDR1 SEHNR, CDR2 FQNEAQ (reference sequence). The V end was cut by 0 bases, the J end by 5 bases, with 7 bases between.

This clonotype was counted only a few times. V is TRBV5-1 and J is TRBJ2-1; TRBD2 agrees at 12 bases. This CDR3 has 18 residues. Germline V CDR1 and CDR2: SGHRS, YFSETQ. Trimming cost V 5 bases and J 0 bases; bases outside gene matches: 9. The CDR3 DNA follows: TGCGCCAGCAGGTCCGCTAGCGGGAGGGTCTACTCCTACAATGAGCAGTTCTTC. This sequence encodes CASRSASGRVYSYNEQFF.

The DNA for the CDR3 is TGTGCCACCAGCAGAGGGGAGGTCTCTGGAAACACCATATATTTT. This encodes CATSRGEVSGNTIYF. The gene calls are TRBV15 and TRBJ1-3, with D unclear. Germline loops: CDR1 LNHNV, CDR2 YYDKDF (reference sequence). V was clipped by 1 base and J by 0 bases, with 7 bases between them. The CDR3 runs 15 residues.

The chain is built from TRBV7-6 and TRBJ1-1; weak D call: TRBD1 (5 bases). This CDR3 comprises 15 residues. Trimming removed 1 base at V and 5 bases at J, with 14 bases between. Germline V gene sequence: CDR1 SGHVS, CDR2 FNYEAQ. In DNA form, the CDR3 reads TGTGCCAGCAGCTTAGGCATGGCAGGGCGGACTGAAGCTTTCTTT. It translates to CASSLGMAGRTEAFF.

This clonotype was counted between two and nine times. This chain joins TRBV12-3 or TRBV12-4 and TRBJ1-3; unclear D gene. V lost 3 bases and J 0 bases, leaving 15 bases between the germline ends. CDR3 length: 17 amino acids. In nucleotides, the CDR3 is TGTGCCAGCAGTTTTCTTCAGGCTGAACACTCTGGAAACACCATATATTTT. Residues: CASSFLQAEHSGNTIYF.

V and J are TRBV7-3 and TRBJ2-1, with 8 nucleotides matching TRBD2. J lost 3 bases, V lost 5 bases, and 6 bases had no gene match. The CDR3 has 15 amino acids. Germline V gene sequence: CDR1 SGHTA, CDR2 FQGTGA. CDR3 sequence: CASSHTSGDYNEQFF. The CDR3 region has the DNA TGTGCCAGCAGCCATACTAGCGGTGACTACAATGAGCAGTTCTTC.

This clonotype was seen more than once but under ten times. J is TRBJ2-1 and V is TRBV6-4, with D hard to call. Trimming pared 3 bases from V and 2 bases from J, leaving 5 bases between. CDR1 is MRHNA and CDR2 is SNTAGT in the germline V gene. The CDR3 is 13 residues long. The CDR3 bases are TGTGCCAGCAGTGAACCTCCCTACAATGAGCAGTTCTTC. Translation gives CASSEPPYNEQFF.

This clonotype was seen a handful of times. In DNA, the CDR3 is TGTGCCAGCAGCTTAGAGGGGCCTTATAGCAATCAGCCCCAGCATTTT. Protein: CASSLEGPYSNQPQHF. The V call is TRBV7-8, the J call TRBJ1-5; possibly TRBD1 for D (5 bases). The V and J ends lost 1 base and 0 bases respectively, with 10 bases between them. The CDR3 contains 16 residues. CDR1 SGHVS and CDR2 FQNEAQ come from the germline V gene.

CDR3: CASSLRVDNEQFF. CDR3 bases: TGTGCCAGCAGCTTAAGGGTCGACAATGAGCAGTTCTTC. This chain uses TRBV7-9 with TRBJ2-1; no clear D gene. CDR3 size: 13 residues. V dropped 2 bases and J dropped 5 bases, with 7 bases sitting between them. Germline V gene data show CDR1 as SEHNR and CDR2 as FQNEAQ (reference sequence).

J is TRBJ1-2 and V is TRBV29-1; no firm D call. This CDR3 is 15 amino acids long. The germline V gene has CDR1 SQVTM and CDR2 ANQGSEA. The germline V and J ends were trimmed by 4 bases and 1 base, with 16 bases remaining between them. As DNA, the CDR3 is TGCAGCGTTGCTGATAGGCTACAAGATAACTATGGCTACACCTTC. As protein: CSVADRLQDNYGYTF.